This is a list of T cell receptor beta chains from one sample in a study of CD8 T cells in ankylosing spondylitis. TCRdb reanalysed the 5' RACE reads using MiXCR and keeps one entry per CDR3 protein. The data show roughly 470,000 distinct CDR3 sequences, roughly 26% seen once. The sequencing sample was made of blood, either unsorted or a sorted T cell fraction (not recorded which). Receptors were obtained from a male donor with ankylosing spondylitis. Each CDR3 is given with its conserved first and last residue. The D gene is left open where the match is weak. Clone size, where shown, is once, few, many, or a class for clones that have expanded.

abundance	v_gene	j_gene	d_gene	CDR3nt	CDR3aa
few	TRBV21-1	TRBJ1-6	.	TGTGCCAGCAGCAAGGGCTATGCAGGGGGACTCTTTAGCTCCTATAATTCACCCCTCCACTTT	CASSKGYAGGLFSSYNSPLHF
few	TRBV30	TRBJ1-1	.	TGTGCCTGGAAAGTAGGAGAGAACACTGAAGCTTTCTTT	CAWKVGENTEAFF
.	TRBV5-1	TRBJ2-1	TRBD2	TGCGCCAGCAGCTGGGGGACTAGCGGGTTTGAGCAGTTCTTC	CASSWGTSGFEQFF
.	TRBV27	TRBJ2-5	.	TGTGCCAGCAGTTTAGGAGGGCAGGTAGAGACCCAGTACTTC	CASSLGGQVETQYF
.	TRBV7-2	TRBJ1-1	.	TGTGCCAGCAGCTTTTCCGTCGGGCAGAACACTGAAGCTTTCTTT	CASSFSVGQNTEAFF
.	TRBV11-2	TRBJ1-4	.	TGTGCCAGCAGCTTAACACCTGCAACTAATGAAAAACTGTTTTTT	CASSLTPATNEKLFF
.	TRBV5-1	TRBJ1-4	.	TGCGCCAGCAGCAGGGAGGCCTCTAATGAAAAACTGTTTTTT	CASSREASNEKLFF
many	TRBV29-1	TRBJ1-2	.	TGCAGCGTTGAACTGGAGGGCTCTTGGGGCTACACCTTC	CSVELEGSWGYTF
few	TRBV5-1	TRBJ1-3	.	TGCGCCAGCAGCTTGGGAGCAGGGGCCTCTGGAAACACCATATATTTT	CASSLGAGASGNTIYF
.	TRBV30	TRBJ1-5	.	TGTGCCTGGAGTCTTTCCTGGAATCAGCCCCAGCATTTT	CAWSLSWNQPQHF
.	TRBV25-1	TRBJ1-4	.	TGTGCCAGCAGTGCGGGACTGCCTGGCGAAAAACTGTTTTTT	CASSAGLPGEKLFF
few	TRBV4-2	TRBJ1-2	.	TGTGCCAGCAGCCAGGGGGCCCAGTCTGAGGGCTACACCTTC	CASSQGAQSEGYTF
.	TRBV6-1	TRBJ2-1	.	TGTGCCAGCAGTGAAGCACGAGGGTGGGATGAGCAGTTCTTC	CASSEARGWDEQFF
many	TRBV6-6	TRBJ2-1	TRBD1	TGTGCCAGCACTAGGGACAGAAACAATGAGCAGTTCTTC	CASTRDRNNEQFF
few	TRBV11-3	TRBJ1-4	.	TGTGCCAGCAGCGATGATGAAAAACTGTTTTTT	CASSDDEKLFF
.	TRBV25-1	TRBJ1-1	.	TGTGCCAGCCGTAAGACAGGGAACACTGAAGCTTTCTTT	CASRKTGNTEAFF
once	TRBV20-1	TRBJ1-2	.	TGCAGTGCTAGAGACCTAACAGGGCCGGGTGGCTACACCTTC	CSARDLTGPGGYTF
many	TRBV12-3/TRBV12-4	TRBJ1-2	TRBD1	TGTGCCAGCAGGACAGGGGACTATGGCTACACCTTC	CASRTGDYGYTF
few	TRBV11-3	TRBJ1-1	.	TGTGCCAGCAGCTTAGTGCGGGATGGGGGCACTGAAGCTTTCTTT	CASSLVRDGGTEAFF
few	TRBV20-1	TRBJ1-2	.	TGCAGTGCTAGAGATCCCAGTGAACGTGGCTACACCTTC	CSARDPSERGYTF
.	TRBV7-9	TRBJ1-2	TRBD1	TGTGCCAGCAGCTCAGGGGGTGTCAGCTACACCTTC	CASSSGGVSYTF
few	TRBV12-3/TRBV12-4	TRBJ1-2	.	TGTGCCAGCAGCTCCACCCGGCAGCTCAACTATGGCTACACCTTC	CASSSTRQLNYGYTF
.	TRBV4-1	TRBJ1-1	.	TGCGCCAGCAGCCACGTTCCGAACACTGAAGCTTTCTTT	CASSHVPNTEAFF
.	TRBV29-1	TRBJ1-5	.	TGCAGCGTTAAAGGCCAGGCCAATCAGCCCCAGCATTTT	CSVKGQANQPQHF
few	TRBV20-1	TRBJ2-1	TRBD1	TGCAGTGCAATAGACAGGGGGGATAGCCCCTACAATGAGCAGTTCTTC	CSAIDRGDSPYNEQFF
.	TRBV7-8	TRBJ1-6	TRBD1	TGTGCCAGCAGCTTCCAGGGGGAAAATTCACCCCTCCACTTT	CASSFQGENSPLHF
few	TRBV12-3/TRBV12-4	TRBJ2-7	TRBD1	TGTGCCAGCAGTTCCTCGACAGGGAGAACCTACGAGCAGTACTTC	CASSSSTGRTYEQYF
.	TRBV5-1	TRBJ2-3	.	TGCGCCAGGGAGCCCACACGTCTCGCAGATACGCAGTATTTT	CAREPTRLADTQYF
few	TRBV7-8	TRBJ1-1	.	TGTGCCAGCAGCTTAGCAGGTACGGCGGCTGAAGCTTTCTTT	CASSLAGTAAEAFF
.	TRBV6-1	TRBJ2-1	.	TGTGCCAGCAGTGCAAGTCTGCCTAGTACTGAGCAGTTCTTC	CASSASLPSTEQFF
.	TRBV18	TRBJ2-5	TRBD1	TGTGCCAGCTCACCACCCGGACAGGACAGAGAGACCCAGTACTTC	CASSPPGQDRETQYF
.	TRBV19	TRBJ2-1	.	TGTGCCAGTAGTATGGGCTATTGGAATGAGCAGTTCTTC	CASSMGYWNEQFF
few	TRBV10-3	TRBJ1-4	TRBD1	TGTGCCATCAGGGGGGACAGGGGATTAAATGAAAAACTGTTTTTT	CAIRGDRGLNEKLFF
few	TRBV10-3	TRBJ2-1	.	TGTGCCATCAGTGATGGAAGGGTCAGCCTCACCTACAATGAGCAGTTCTTC	CAISDGRVSLTYNEQFF
.	TRBV5-1	TRBJ2-2	.	TGCGCCAGCACCATAGACACCGGGGAGCTGTTTTTT	CASTIDTGELFF
few	TRBV7-6	TRBJ2-2	.	TGTGCCAGCAGCTTACAGGACTACACCGGGGAGCTGTTTTTT	CASSLQDYTGELFF
few	TRBV5-4	TRBJ2-5	.	TGTGCCAGCAGCGTTACAGGGTTAGAGGAGACCCAGTACTTC	CASSVTGLEETQYF
.	TRBV2	TRBJ2-3	TRBD2	TGTGCCAGCAGTGAACCTAGCGGGAGGGCCGGCACAGATACGCAGTATTTT	CASSEPSGRAGTDTQYF
few	TRBV19	TRBJ1-5	.	TGTGCCAGTAGTATGCGGTACGGCAATCAGCCCCAGCATTTT	CASSMRYGNQPQHF
.	TRBV2	TRBJ2-5	TRBD1	TGTGCCAGGGCGAGGACAGGGGGAAAAGAGACCCAGTACTTC	CARARTGGKETQYF
.	TRBV7-9	TRBJ2-1	TRBD2	TGTGCCAGCAGCTTTGCTAGCGGGAGGGCGGGTGAGCAGTTCTTC	CASSFASGRAGEQFF
few	TRBV5-1	TRBJ2-5	TRBD1	TGCGCCAGCAGCTCACAGGGGCGGCCGGTTGGAGAGACCCAGTACTTC	CASSSQGRPVGETQYF
.	TRBV18	TRBJ1-1	.	TGTGCCAGCTCACCACCGATTATTGGGCCGGGCGCTTTCTTT	CASSPPIIGPGAFF
few	TRBV5-8	TRBJ2-7	TRBD1	TGTGCCAGCAGCACCTTGGGGACAGAAAACGCCGAGCAGTACTTC	CASSTLGTENAEQYF
few	TRBV9	TRBJ2-7	TRBD2	TGTGCCAGCAGCCAATCTCGGACTAGCGGGGGCTTTGTGTACTTC	CASSQSRTSGGFVYF
.	TRBV7-9	TRBJ1-2	.	TGTGCCAGCAGCTTAGAAGGGTCTTTTGGCTACACCTTC	CASSLEGSFGYTF
.	TRBV24-1	TRBJ1-2	.	TGTGCCACCAGTAGAAGCGGAGCCTCCTATGGCTACACCTTC	CATSRSGASYGYTF
few	TRBV20-1	TRBJ2-1	.	TGCAGTGCTAGAGACCCTAATGAGCAGTTCTTC	CSARDPNEQFF
.	TRBV6-2/TRBV6-3	TRBJ2-7	.	TGTGCCAGCATGGACGGCCAGAGCTCCTACGAGCAGTACTTC	CASMDGQSSYEQYF